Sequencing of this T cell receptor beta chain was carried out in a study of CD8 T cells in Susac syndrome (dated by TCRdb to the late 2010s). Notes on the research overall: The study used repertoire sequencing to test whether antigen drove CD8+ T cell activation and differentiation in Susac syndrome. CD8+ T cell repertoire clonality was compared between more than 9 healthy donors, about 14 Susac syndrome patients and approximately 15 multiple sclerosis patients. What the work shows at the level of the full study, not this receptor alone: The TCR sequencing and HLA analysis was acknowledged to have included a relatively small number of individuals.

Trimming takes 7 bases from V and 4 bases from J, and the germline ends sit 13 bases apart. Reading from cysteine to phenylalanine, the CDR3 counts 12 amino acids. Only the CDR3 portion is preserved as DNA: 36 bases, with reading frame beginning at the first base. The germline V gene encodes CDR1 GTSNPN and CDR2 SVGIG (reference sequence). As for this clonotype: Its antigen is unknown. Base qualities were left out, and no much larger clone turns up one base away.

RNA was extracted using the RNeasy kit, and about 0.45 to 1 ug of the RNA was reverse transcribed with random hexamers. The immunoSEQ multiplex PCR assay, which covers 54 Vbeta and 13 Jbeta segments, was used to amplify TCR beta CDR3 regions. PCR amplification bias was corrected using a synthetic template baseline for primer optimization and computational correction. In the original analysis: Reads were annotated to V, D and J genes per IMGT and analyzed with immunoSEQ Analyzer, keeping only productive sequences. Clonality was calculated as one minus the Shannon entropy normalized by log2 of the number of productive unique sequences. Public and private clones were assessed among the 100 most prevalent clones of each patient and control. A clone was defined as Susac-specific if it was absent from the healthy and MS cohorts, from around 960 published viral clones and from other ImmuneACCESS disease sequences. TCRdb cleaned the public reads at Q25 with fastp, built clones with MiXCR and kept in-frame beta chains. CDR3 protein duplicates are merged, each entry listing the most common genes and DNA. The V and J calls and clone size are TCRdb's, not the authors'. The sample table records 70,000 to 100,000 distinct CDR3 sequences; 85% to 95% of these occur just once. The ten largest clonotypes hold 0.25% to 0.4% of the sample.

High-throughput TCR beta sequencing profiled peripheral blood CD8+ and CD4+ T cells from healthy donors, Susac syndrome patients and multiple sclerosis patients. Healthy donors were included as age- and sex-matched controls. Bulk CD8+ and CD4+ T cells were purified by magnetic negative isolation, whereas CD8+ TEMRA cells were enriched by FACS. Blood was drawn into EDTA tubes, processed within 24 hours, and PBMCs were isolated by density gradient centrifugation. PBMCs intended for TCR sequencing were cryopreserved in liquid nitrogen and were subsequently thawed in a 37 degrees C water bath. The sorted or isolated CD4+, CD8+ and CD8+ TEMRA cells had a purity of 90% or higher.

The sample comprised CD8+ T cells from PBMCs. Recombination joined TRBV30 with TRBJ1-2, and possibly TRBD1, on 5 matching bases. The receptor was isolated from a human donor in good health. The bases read TGTGCCTCCTATCGGGGGTTCTATGGCTACACCTTC. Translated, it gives CASYRGFYGYTF.